This is a list of T cell receptor beta chains from one sample in a study of T cells in Graves' hyperthyroidism and ophthalmopathy. TCRdb reprocessed the multiplex PCR reads with MiXCR, giving one entry per CDR3 protein. The sample carries almost 600,000 distinct CDR3 sequences, over 11% recorded once. The sequenced sample was blood. All receptors derive from a woman between 25 and 40 years old with Graves' hyperthyroidism that later progressed to Graves' ophthalmopathy. The CDR3 runs from the conserved cysteine through the conserved F or W. The D gene is left open where the match is weak. Clone size is stated in some rows and not others, as once, few, many or a class when expanded.

TRBV28,many,TRBJ1-2,NA,CASVGTQYGYTF,TGTGCCAGCGTAGGGACACAGTATGGCTACACCTTC
TRBV7-8,NA,TRBJ1-3,NA,CASSQRTWKLIYF,TGTGCCAGCTCCCAAAGGACGTGGAAACTCATATATTTT
TRBV6-5,few,TRBJ2-6,TRBD2,CASSYPAGAGANVLTF,TGTGCCAGCAGTTACCCGGCGGGGGCTGGGGCCAACGTCCTGACTTTC
TRBV20-1,few,TRBJ2-3,TRBD2,CSQREPGTDTQYF,TGCAGTCAGCGGGAGCCGGGAACAGATACGCAGTATTTT
TRBV20-1,NA,TRBJ2-1,TRBD2,CSVPTSTYNEQFF,TGCAGTGTCCCGACTAGCACATACAATGAGCAGTTCTTC
TRBV20-1,few,TRBJ2-7,TRBD2,CSALGSGGQYF,TGCAGTGCTTTAGGGTCGGGGGGGCAGTACTTC
TRBV3-1,NA,TRBJ2-3,NA,CASTDGTGTDTQYF,TGTGCCAGCACAGACGGGACTGGCACAGATACGCAGTATTTT
TRBV12-3/TRBV12-4,many,TRBJ2-1,NA,CASSLPRTGFNEQFF,TGTGCCAGCAGTTTACCCAGGACTGGATTCAATGAGCAGTTCTTC
TRBV28,many,TRBJ2-7,NA,CASNRRTYEQYF,TGTGCCAGCAACAGACGAACCTACGAGCAGTACTTC
TRBV11-2,many,TRBJ2-7,NA,CASSLDRTLGHEQYF,TGTGCCAGCAGCTTAGACAGGACGCTTGGCCACGAGCAGTACTTC
TRBV7-9,NA,TRBJ2-1,TRBD2,CASSLIGLAAYNEQFF,TGTGCCAGCAGCTTAATAGGACTAGCGGCCTACAATGAGCAGTTCTTC
TRBV19,few,TRBJ2-1,TRBD2,CASSISGNSYNEQFF,TGTGCCAGTAGTATAAGCGGGAACTCCTACAATGAGCAGTTCTTC
TRBV28,many,TRBJ2-2,NA,CASSLIGARAGELFF,TGTGCCAGCAGTTTAATTGGAGCAAGGGCCGGGGAGCTGTTTTTT
TRBV11-2,many,TRBJ1-2,TRBD1,CASSLDLTGGSYGYTF,TGTGCCAGCAGCTTAGATTTGACAGGGGGCAGCTATGGCTACACCTTC
TRBV25-1,few,TRBJ2-6,NA,CASSGRDTKSGSGANVLTF,TGTGCCAGCAGTGGCCGGGACACAAAGTCGGGCTCTGGGGCCAACGTCCTGACTTTC
TRBV25-1,few,TRBJ2-5,NA,CASSWGIAETQYF,TGTGCCAGCTCCTGGGGGATAGCAGAGACCCAGTACTTC
TRBV30,NA,TRBJ2-1,NA,CAWDSGEGEQFF,TGTGCCTGGGATTCGGGAGAAGGTGAGCAGTTCTTC
TRBV3-1,few,TRBJ2-7,TRBD2,CASSRQNQGAGGTYEQYF,TGTGCCAGCAGCCGACAAAACCAGGGCGCGGGGGGAACCTACGAGCAGTACTTC
TRBV19,few,TRBJ2-2,NA,CASRSGGELFF,TGTGCCAGTAGGTCCGGCGGGGAGCTGTTTTTT
TRBV15,many,TRBJ2-1,NA,CATAYSYSYNEQFF,TGTGCCACCGCCTACTCGTACTCCTACAATGAGCAGTTCTTC
TRBV25-1,few,TRBJ2-7,TRBD2,CASSLAGGGNEQYF,TGTGCCAGCAGTCTAGCGGGAGGCGGAAACGAGCAGTACTTC
TRBV18,many,TRBJ1-1,TRBD1,CASSPQGAPEAFF,TGTGCCAGCTCACCACAGGGGGCCCCTGAAGCTTTCTTT
TRBV20-1,many,TRBJ2-1,TRBD2,CSAPPGLAIDYEQFF,TGCAGTGCTCCCCCGGGACTAGCGATAGACTATGAGCAGTTCTTC
TRBV30,NA,TRBJ2-1,NA,CAWSEARKTYNEQFF,TGTGCCTGGAGTGAGGCGCGGAAAACCTACAATGAGCAGTTCTTC